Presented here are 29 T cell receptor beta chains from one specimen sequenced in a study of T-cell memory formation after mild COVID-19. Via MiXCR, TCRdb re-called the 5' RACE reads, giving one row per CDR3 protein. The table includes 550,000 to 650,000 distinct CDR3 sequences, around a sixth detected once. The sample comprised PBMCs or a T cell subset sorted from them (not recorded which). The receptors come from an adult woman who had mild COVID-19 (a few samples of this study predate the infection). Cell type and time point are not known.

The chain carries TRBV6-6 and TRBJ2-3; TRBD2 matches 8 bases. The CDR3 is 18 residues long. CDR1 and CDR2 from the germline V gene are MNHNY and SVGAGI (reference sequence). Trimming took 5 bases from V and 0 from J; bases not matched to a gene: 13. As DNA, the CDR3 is TGTGCCAGCAGTCGACCGCCAGTAGCGGGAATGAGCACAGATACGCAGTATTTT. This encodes CASSRPPVAGMSTDTQYF.

The CDR3 DNA sequence: TGTGCCAGCTTAGCGGCAGGGTTCAACGAGCAGTACTTC. Encoded protein: CASLAAGFNEQYF. V gene TRBV7-9 combines with J gene TRBJ2-7, with a possible D match to TRBD2 (6 bases). In germline, CDR1 is SEHNR, CDR2 FQNEAQ (reference sequence). This CDR3 is 13 amino acids long. Between the trimmed V and J ends, which lost 8 bases and 5 bases, there was a span of 16 bases.

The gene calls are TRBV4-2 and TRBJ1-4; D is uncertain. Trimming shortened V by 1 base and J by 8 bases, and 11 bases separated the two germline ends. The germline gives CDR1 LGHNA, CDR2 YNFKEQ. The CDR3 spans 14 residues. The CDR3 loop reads CASSQGPVGEKLFF. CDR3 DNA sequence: TGTGCCAGCAGCCAAGGTCCGGTAGGGGAAAAACTGTTTTTT.

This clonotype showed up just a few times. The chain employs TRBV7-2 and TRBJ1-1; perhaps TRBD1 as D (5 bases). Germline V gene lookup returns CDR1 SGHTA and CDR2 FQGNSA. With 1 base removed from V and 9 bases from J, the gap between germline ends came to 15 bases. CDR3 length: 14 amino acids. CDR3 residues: CASSLEFWEGQAFF. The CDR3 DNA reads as TGTGCCAGCAGCTTAGAGTTTTGGGAGGGACAAGCTTTCTTT.

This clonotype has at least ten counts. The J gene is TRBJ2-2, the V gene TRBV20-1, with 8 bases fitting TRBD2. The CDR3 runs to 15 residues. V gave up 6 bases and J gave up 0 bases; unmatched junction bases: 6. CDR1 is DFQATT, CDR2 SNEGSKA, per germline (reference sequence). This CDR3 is CSASLAGTNTGELFF. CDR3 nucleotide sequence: TGCAGTGCCAGCTTAGCGGGGACGAACACCGGGGAGCTGTTTTTT.

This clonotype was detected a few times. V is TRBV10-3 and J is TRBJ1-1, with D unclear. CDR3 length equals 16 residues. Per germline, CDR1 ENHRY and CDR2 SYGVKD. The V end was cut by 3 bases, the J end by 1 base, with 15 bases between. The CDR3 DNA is TGTGCCATCAGTGAATCCCAAAAGGCAGAGAACACTGAAGCTTTCTTT. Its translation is CAISESQKAENTEAFF.

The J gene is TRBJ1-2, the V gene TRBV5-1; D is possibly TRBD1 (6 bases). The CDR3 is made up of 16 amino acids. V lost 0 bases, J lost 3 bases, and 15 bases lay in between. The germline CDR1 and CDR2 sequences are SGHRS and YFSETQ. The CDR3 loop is CASSLASGGQDYGYTF. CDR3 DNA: TGCGCCAGCAGCTTGGCTTCCGGGGGGCAGGACTATGGCTACACCTTC.

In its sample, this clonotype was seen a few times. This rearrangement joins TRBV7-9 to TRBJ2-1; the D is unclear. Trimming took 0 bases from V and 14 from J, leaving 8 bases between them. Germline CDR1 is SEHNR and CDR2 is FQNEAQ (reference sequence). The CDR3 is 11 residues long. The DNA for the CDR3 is TGTGCCAGCAGCTTAGCCCGAATTGAGTTCTTC. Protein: CASSLARIEFF.

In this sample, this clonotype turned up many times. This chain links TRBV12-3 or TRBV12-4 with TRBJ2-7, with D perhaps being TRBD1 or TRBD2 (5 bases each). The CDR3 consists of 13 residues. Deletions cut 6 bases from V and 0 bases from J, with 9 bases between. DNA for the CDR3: TGTGCCAGCAGCTTTGGGACCTCCTACGAGCAGTACTTC. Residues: CASSFGTSYEQYF.

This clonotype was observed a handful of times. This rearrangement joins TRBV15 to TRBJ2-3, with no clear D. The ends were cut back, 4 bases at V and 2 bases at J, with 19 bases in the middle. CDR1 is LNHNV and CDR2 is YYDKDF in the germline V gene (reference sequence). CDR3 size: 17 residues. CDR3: CATSIQAPGRFTDTQYF. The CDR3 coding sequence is TGTGCCACCAGCATTCAGGCCCCCGGCAGGTTCACAGATACGCAGTATTTT.

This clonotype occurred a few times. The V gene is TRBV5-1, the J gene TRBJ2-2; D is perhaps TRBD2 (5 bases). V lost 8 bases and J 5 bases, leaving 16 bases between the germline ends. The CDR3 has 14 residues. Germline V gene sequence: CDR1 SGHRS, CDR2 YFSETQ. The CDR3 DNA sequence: TGCGCCAGTTCCCCTTCGGGGATTACCGGGGAGCTGTTTTTT. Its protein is CASSPSGITGELFF.

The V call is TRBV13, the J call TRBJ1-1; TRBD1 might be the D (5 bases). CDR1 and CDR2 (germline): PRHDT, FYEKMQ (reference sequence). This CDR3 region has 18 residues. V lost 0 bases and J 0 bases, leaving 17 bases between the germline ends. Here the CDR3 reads CASSLGRGLTDMNTEAFF. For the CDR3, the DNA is TGTGCCAGCAGCTTAGGTAGGGGACTGACAGACATGAACACTGAAGCTTTCTTT.

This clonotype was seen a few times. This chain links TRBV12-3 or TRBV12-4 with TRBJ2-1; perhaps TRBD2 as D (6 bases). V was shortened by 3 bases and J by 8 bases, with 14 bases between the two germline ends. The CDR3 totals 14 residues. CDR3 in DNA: TGTGCCAGCAGTTTGGGGACCTGGGAGGATGAGCAGTTCTTC. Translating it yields CASSLGTWEDEQFF.

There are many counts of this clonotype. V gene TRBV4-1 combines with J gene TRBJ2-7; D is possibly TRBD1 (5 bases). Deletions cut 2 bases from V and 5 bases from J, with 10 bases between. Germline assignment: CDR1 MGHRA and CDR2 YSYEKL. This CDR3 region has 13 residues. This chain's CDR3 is CASSQRRVDEQYF. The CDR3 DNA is TGCGCCAGCAGCCAACGCAGGGTCGACGAGCAGTACTTC.

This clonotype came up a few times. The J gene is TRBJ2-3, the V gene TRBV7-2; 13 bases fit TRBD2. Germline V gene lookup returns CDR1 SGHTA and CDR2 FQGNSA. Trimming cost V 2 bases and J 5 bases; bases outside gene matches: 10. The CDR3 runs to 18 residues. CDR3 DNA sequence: TGTGCCAGCAGCTTATTTCGACTAGCGGGGGGTCGCGGAGATACGCAGTATTTT. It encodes CASSLFRLAGGRGDTQYF.

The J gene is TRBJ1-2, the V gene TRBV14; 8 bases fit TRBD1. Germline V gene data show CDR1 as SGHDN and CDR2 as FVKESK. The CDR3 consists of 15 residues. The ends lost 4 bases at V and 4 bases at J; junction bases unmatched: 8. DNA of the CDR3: TGTGCCAGCAGCCTGAGCGGACAGGGCTTCTATGGCTACACCTTC. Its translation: CASSLSGQGFYGYTF.

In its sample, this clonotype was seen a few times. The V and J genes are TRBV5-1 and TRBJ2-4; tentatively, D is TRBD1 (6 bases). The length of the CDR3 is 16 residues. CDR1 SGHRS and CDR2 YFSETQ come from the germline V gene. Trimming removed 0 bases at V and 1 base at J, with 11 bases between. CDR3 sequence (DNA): TGCGCCAGCAGCTTGGGGGCTGACAGGGCCAAAAACATTCAGTACTTC. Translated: CASSLGADRAKNIQYF.

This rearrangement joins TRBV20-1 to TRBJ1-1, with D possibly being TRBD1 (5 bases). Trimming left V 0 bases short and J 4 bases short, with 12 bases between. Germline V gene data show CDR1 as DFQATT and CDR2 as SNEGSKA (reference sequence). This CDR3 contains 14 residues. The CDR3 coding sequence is TGCAGTGCTAGAGATTCGGGGGGGAGCACTGAAGCTTTCTTT. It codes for CSARDSGGSTEAFF.

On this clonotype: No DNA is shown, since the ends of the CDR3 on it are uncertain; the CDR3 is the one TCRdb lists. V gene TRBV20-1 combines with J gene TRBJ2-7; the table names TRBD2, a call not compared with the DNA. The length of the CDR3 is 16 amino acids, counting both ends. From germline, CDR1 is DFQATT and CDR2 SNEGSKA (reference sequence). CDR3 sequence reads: CSARDFRGRRWDEQYF.

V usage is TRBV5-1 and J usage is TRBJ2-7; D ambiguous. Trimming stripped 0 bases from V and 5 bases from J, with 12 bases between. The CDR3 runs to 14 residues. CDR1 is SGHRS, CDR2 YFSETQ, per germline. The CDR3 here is CASSLGQEPNEQYF. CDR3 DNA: TGCGCCAGCAGCTTGGGGCAGGAGCCCAACGAGCAGTACTTC.

The CDR3 loop reads CASSLNNNSPLHF. The DNA for the CDR3 is TGTGCCAGCAGTTTAAACAATAATTCACCCCTCCACTTT. This chain uses TRBV27 with TRBJ1-6; D remains unclear. The germline CDR1 and CDR2 sequences are MNHEY and SMNVEV (reference sequence). V was pared by 2 bases and J by 5 bases, with 4 bases between. The CDR3 consists of 13 residues.

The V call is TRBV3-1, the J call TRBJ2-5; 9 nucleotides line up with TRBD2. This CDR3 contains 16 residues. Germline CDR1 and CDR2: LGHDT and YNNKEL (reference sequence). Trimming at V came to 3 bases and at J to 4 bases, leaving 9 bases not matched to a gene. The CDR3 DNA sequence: TGTGCCAGCAGCCACCGGGGACTAGCTATCGGAGAGACCCAGTACTTC. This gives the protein CASSHRGLAIGETQYF.

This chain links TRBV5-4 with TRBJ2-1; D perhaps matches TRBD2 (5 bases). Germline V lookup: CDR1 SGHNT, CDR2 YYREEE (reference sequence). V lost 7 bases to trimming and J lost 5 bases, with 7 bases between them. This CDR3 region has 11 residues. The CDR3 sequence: CASSGNNEQFF. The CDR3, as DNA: TGTGCCAGCTCCGGGAACAATGAGCAGTTCTTC.

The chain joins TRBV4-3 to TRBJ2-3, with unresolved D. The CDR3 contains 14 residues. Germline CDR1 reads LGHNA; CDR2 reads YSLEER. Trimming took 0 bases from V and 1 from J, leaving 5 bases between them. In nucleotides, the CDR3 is TGCGCCAGCAGCCAAGATCACCGCACAGATACGCAGTATTTT. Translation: CASSQDHRTDTQYF.

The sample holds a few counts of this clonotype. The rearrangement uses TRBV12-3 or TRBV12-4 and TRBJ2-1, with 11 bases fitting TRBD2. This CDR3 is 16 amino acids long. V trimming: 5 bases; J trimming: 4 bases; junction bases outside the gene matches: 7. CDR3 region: CASSTRTSGFYNEQFF. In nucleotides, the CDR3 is TGTGCCAGCAGTACCCGGACTAGCGGGTTTTACAATGAGCAGTTCTTC.

CDR3 nucleotide sequence: TGTGCCAGCATGCCTCCGGCGGGCTACGAGCAGTACTTC. This gives the protein CASMPPAGYEQYF. The chain has TRBV2 and TRBJ2-7; D perhaps matches TRBD2 (5 bases). V shed 7 bases and J shed 3 bases, with 13 bases lying between them. The CDR3 spans 13 residues. CDR1 SNHLY and CDR2 FYNNEI come from the germline V gene.

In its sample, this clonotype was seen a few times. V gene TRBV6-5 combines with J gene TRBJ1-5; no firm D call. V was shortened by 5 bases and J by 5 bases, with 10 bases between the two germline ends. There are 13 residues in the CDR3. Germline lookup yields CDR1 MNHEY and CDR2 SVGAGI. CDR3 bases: TGTGCCAGCAGTGCGAGACACCATCAGCCCCAGCATTTT. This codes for CASSARHHQPQHF.

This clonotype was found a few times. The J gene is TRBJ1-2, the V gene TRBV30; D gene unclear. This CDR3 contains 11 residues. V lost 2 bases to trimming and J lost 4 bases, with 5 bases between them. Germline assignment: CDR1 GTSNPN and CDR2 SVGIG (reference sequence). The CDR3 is CAWSRGYGYTF. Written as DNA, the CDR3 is TGTGCCTGGAGTCGGGGCTATGGCTACACCTTC. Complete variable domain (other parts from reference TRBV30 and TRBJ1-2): SQTIHQWPATLVQPVGSPLSLECTVEGTSNPNLYWYRQAAGRGLQLLFYSVGIGQISSEVPQNLSASRPQDRQFILSSKKLLLSDSGFYLCAWSRGYGYTFGSGTRLTVV.

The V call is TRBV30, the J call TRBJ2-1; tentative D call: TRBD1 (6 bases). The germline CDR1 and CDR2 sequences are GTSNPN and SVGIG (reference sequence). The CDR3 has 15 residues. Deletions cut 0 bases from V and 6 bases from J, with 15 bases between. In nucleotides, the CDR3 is TGTGCCTGGAGTGTCAGGGCAGGGGTCTTCAATGAGCAGTTCTTC. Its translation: CAWSVRAGVFNEQFF. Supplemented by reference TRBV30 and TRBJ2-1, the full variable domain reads SQTIHQWPATLVQPVGSPLSLECTVEGTSNPNLYWYRQAAGRGLQLLFYSVGIGQISSEVPQNLSASRPQDRQFILSSKKLLLSDSGFYLCAWSVRAGVFNEQFFGPGTRLTVL.